This TCR beta chain is drawn from a study of T cell repertoires in cytomegalovirus infection. Study overall: It can be stated that public TCR beta signatures indicated CMV infection as well as a matching HLA type. Findings of the study overall: Summed frequency of public TCR beta families distinguished CMV carriers with the relevant HLA. Across the ex vivo response, the dominant clonotypes were HLA-C-restricted CMV-specific TCR beta clonotypes.

With V trimmed by 7 bases and J by 6 bases, 13 bases remained unmatched. Germline assignment: CDR1 SGHVS and CDR2 FQNEAQ. The CDR3 runs 16 residues. Comment on this clonotype: Its antigen is not identified.

TCRdb reprocessed the reads with MiXCR, giving one entry per CDR3 protein. The profile shows approximately 990,000 distinct CDR3 sequences, 25% to 40% of them singletons. The sample in question was cultured CD8+ T cells from PBMCs, obtained from culture after CMV antigen stimulation. This receptor was taken from a human donor in good health (CMV status not recorded). Some clones in this sample may be carry-over from other donors' samples. This chain links TRBV7-8 with TRBJ1-2; the match to TRBD1 covers 11 bases. The CDR3 DNA is TGTGCCAGCATGCAAGGACAGGGGGCGCCTAGGGATGGCTACACCTTC. Translated: CASMQGQGAPRDGYTF.